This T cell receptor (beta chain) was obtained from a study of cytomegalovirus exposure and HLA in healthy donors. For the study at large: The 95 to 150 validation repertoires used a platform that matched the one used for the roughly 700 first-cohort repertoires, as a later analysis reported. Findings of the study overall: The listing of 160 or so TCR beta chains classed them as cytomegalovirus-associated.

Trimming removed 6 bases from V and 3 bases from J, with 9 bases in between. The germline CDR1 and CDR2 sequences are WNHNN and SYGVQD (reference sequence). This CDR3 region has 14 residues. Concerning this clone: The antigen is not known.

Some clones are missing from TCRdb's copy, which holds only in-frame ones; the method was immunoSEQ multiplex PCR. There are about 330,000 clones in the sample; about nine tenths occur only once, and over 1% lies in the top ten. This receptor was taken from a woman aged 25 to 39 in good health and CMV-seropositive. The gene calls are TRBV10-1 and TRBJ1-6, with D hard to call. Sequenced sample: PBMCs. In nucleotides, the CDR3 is TGCGCCAGCAGACCACTGCACTATAATTCACCCCTCCACTTT. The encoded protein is CASRPLHYNSPLHF.